This passage covers 29 T cell receptor beta chains from one sample sequenced in a study of blood T cell repertoires in COVID-19. Some clones are missing from TCRdb's copy, which holds only in-frame ones; the method was immunoSEQ multiplex PCR. The repertoire has 200,000 to 300,000 clones, 80% to 85% of them found once; the top ten carry roughly 12%. The sample was peripheral blood. The origin of the receptors is a woman aged 55-69 years with active or convalescent COVID-19.

The rearrangement links TRBV4-1 to TRBJ1-2, with D hard to call. Trimming shortened V by 4 bases and J by 5 bases, and 14 bases separated the two germline ends. The CDR3 extends over 14 amino acids. Germline V gene lookup returns CDR1 MGHRA and CDR2 YSYEKL. This chain's CDR3 is CASSRTEEGYGYTF. The CDR3 coding sequence is TGCGCCAGCAGCCGTACGGAGGAGGGATATGGCTACACCTTC.

The chain joins TRBV5-1 to TRBJ2-7, with 7 nucleotides matching TRBD1. Germline V gene lookup returns CDR1 SGHRS and CDR2 YFSETQ. The CDR3 is 16 residues long. V shed 0 bases and J 2 bases; nucleotides not matched to a gene: 8. CDR3 protein: CASSLASAGGTYEQYF. The CDR3 bases are TGCGCCAGCAGCTTGGCTTCGGCAGGGGGAACCTACGAGCAGTACTTC.

The chain uses TRBV6-5 and TRBJ1-5; D gene ambiguous. CDR1 MNHEY and CDR2 SVGAGI come from the germline V gene. The CDR3 has 14 amino acids. Deletions cut 9 bases from V and 1 base from J, with 13 bases between. The CDR3 bases are TGTGCCAGTTTTTCAGGCCGGAGCAATCAGCCCCAGCATTTT. This codes for CASFSGRSNQPQHF.

This chain links TRBV6-5 with TRBJ2-3; 7 bases agree with TRBD1. The CDR3 extends over 12 amino acids. V was clipped by 11 bases and J by 2 bases; unmatched bases: 4. Germline V gives CDR1 MNHEY, CDR2 SVGAGI. The CDR3 sequence: CACGQVTDTQYF. CDR3 coding DNA: TGTGCCTGCGGACAGGTCACAGATACGCAGTATTTT.

This clone turned up a few times. The chain links TRBV7-3 to TRBJ1-1, with a tentative D call TRBD1 (6 bases). V lost 4 bases, J lost 4 bases, and 19 bases lay in between. The CDR3 consists of 16 residues. Germline V gene lookup returns CDR1 SGHTA and CDR2 FQGTGA. CDR3 coding DNA: TGTGCCAGCAGCTCCCCCGGACAGAGGCAGACCACTGAAGCTTTCTTT. It translates to CASSSPGQRQTTEAFF.

The chain's CDR3 is CASQGARQGKLFF. CDR3 DNA sequence: TGTGCCAGCCAGGGGGCGCGTCAGGGAAAACTGTTTTTT. The V call is TRBV10-3, the J call TRBJ1-4; TRBD1 matches 8 bases. With V trimmed by 10 bases and J by 10 bases, 11 bases remained unmatched. This CDR3 contains 13 residues. Germline V gene sequence: CDR1 ENHRY, CDR2 SYGVKD.

The chain uses TRBV6-5 and TRBJ2-3; 11 positions agree with TRBD2. Germline trimming cut 8 bases from V and 5 bases from J; bases unmatched to any gene: 9. The CDR3 is made up of 15 amino acids. The germline CDR1 and CDR2 sequences are MNHEY and SVGAGI. The CDR3 nucleotides read TGTGCCAGCCGTACACTAGCGGGGGTGGGAGATACGCAGTATTTT. Translation gives CASRTLAGVGDTQYF.

The V and J genes are TRBV11-2 and TRBJ1-1; TRBD1 might be the D (6 bases). The CDR3 length is 15 residues. Germline V lookup: CDR1 SGHAT, CDR2 FQNNGV. V lost 4 bases to trimming and J lost 0 bases, with 12 bases between them. The CDR3 region is CASSSGGGLNTEAFF. CDR3 bases: TGTGCCAGCAGCTCCGGGGGGGGGCTGAACACTGAAGCTTTCTTT.

This chain joins TRBV4-3 and TRBJ2-5; maybe TRBD1 (5 bases). The germline V gene encodes CDR1 LGHNA and CDR2 YSLEER. The V end was cut by 1 base, the J end by 5 bases, with 14 bases between. This CDR3 spans 15 amino acids. CDR3: CASSQAALAGETQYF. CDR3 sequence (DNA): TGCGCCAGCAGCCAAGCCGCGTTGGCAGGGGAGACCCAGTACTTC.

This chain links TRBV7-2 with TRBJ2-5, with 9 bases lining up with TRBD2. V lost 7 bases and J lost 0; bases outside the gene matches: 3. The CDR3 is made up of 14 amino acids. Looked up from germline, CDR1 is SGHTA and CDR2 is FQGNSA. CDR3 DNA: TGTGCCAGCACCTCTAGCGGGGACCAAGAGACCCAGTACTTC. It encodes CASTSSGDQETQYF.

The CDR3: CATSAGPSGGAETQYF. CDR3 coding DNA: TGTGCCACCAGCGCTGGCCCTAGCGGGGGGGCGGAGACCCAGTACTTC. This chain joins TRBV24-1 and TRBJ2-5; 12 bases line up with TRBD2. The germline V gene has CDR1 KGHDR and CDR2 SFDVKD. Trimming took 7 bases from V and 5 from J; bases not matched to a gene: 10. The CDR3 is made up of 16 amino acids.

This rearrangement joins TRBV9 to TRBJ2-5, with TRBD2 matching over 7 bases. V shed 7 bases and J 9 bases; nucleotides not matched to a gene: 12. The CDR3 runs 13 residues. CDR1 SGDLS and CDR2 YYNGEE come from the germline V gene. The CDR3 coding sequence is TGTGCCAGCGGCCGGGAGGCGGCGGCGGCCCAGTACTTC. Encoded protein: CASGREAAAAQYF.

Turning to this clone: Other nucleotide sequences in the sample specify the same CDR3. V gene TRBV5-1 combines with J gene TRBJ2-1, with 7 positions matching TRBD2. Germline loops: CDR1 SGHRS, CDR2 YFSETQ. The CDR3 runs 15 residues. The V gene end was trimmed by 2 bases and the J gene end by 0 bases; junction bases not matched to a gene: 2. The CDR3 DNA is TGCGCCAGCAGCTTCGGGGGGAGCTCCTACAATGAGCAGTTCTTC. It codes for CASSFGGSSYNEQFF.

The chain has TRBV7-2 and TRBJ2-3; 9 bases agree with TRBD2. CDR1 is SGHTA, CDR2 FQGNSA, per germline. This CDR3 contains 15 residues. Germline trimming cut 1 base from V and 6 bases from J; bases unmatched to any gene: 5. CDR3 loop: CASSLGSGGYDTQYF. For the CDR3, the DNA is TGTGCCAGCAGCTTAGGTAGCGGGGGCTACGATACGCAGTATTTT. The entire variable domain, with the rest obtained from reference TRBV7-2 and TRBJ2-3, is as follows: GAGVSQSPSNKVTEKGKDVELRCDPISGHTALYWYRQSLGQGLEFLIYFQGNSAPDKSGLPSDRFSAERTGGSVSTLTIQRTQQEDSAVYLCASSLGSGGYDTQYFGPGTRLTVL.

The V gene is TRBV6-5, the J gene TRBJ2-5; perhaps TRBD2 as D (5 bases). Germline V gives CDR1 MNHEY, CDR2 SVGAGI. V was shortened by 2 bases and J by 3 bases, with 13 bases between the two germline ends. This CDR3 comprises 15 residues. The CDR3 nucleotides are TGTGCCAGCAGTTACGGCCCCGGGCGGGAAGAGACCCAGTACTTC. This gives the protein CASSYGPGREETQYF.

V usage is TRBV5-1 and J usage is TRBJ2-1; 8 bases are shared with TRBD1. V shed 4 bases, J shed 0 bases, and the junction held 6 bases outside the gene matches. CDR3 length equals 16 residues. Per the germline V gene, CDR1 is SGHRS and CDR2 is YFSETQ. The CDR3 nucleotides are TGCGCCAGCAGCAAAAATACAGGGGGCTCCTACAATGAGCAGTTCTTC. Translated, it gives CASSKNTGGSYNEQFF.

The chain combines TRBV14 with TRBJ2-1; D is perhaps TRBD1 (6 bases). The CDR3 covers 13 residues. Per germline, CDR1 SGHDN and CDR2 FVKESK. V was cut by 4 bases and J by 12 bases, with 16 bases left in between. The CDR3 here is CASSPTGILVQFF. The CDR3 coding sequence is TGTGCCAGCAGCCCCACAGGGATTCTAGTGCAGTTCTTC.

The rearrangement joins TRBV28 to TRBJ1-4, with TRBD1 as a possible D gene (5 bases). Between the trimmed V and J ends, which lost 6 bases and 5 bases, there was a span of 16 bases. Germline CDR1 reads MDHEN; CDR2 reads SYDVKM. This CDR3 spans 15 amino acids. This chain's CDR3 is CASRPGGSGNEKLFF. In DNA form, the CDR3 reads TGTGCCAGCAGGCCCGGGGGGTCGGGGAATGAAAAACTGTTTTTT.

V and J are TRBV7-9 and TRBJ1-1; 11 nucleotides match TRBD1. There are 17 residues in the CDR3. CDR1 and CDR2 from the germline V gene are SEHNR and FQNEAQ (reference sequence). The junction had 11 bases not matched to a gene; V was cut back by 5 bases and J by 3 bases. CDR3 DNA: TGTGCCAGCAGCCCCGGGACAGGGGGTTTATTGGACACTGAAGCTTTCTTT. Translation: CASSPGTGGLLDTEAFF.

CDR3 in amino acids: CSVGGGYGYTF. CDR3 nucleotides: TGCAGCGTTGGAGGGGGCTATGGCTACACCTTC. The chain couples TRBV29-1 to TRBJ1-2; perhaps TRBD1 as D (6 bases). The CDR3 runs 11 residues. V was trimmed by 4 bases and J by 4 bases, leaving 7 bases between them. CDR1 is SQVTM and CDR2 is ANQGSEA in the germline V gene.

CDR3 sequence (DNA): TGTGCCAGCAGCCAGTTCCAGGGCCCCACCGGGGAGCTGTTTTTT. Translation gives CASSQFQGPTGELFF. V gene TRBV4-2 combines with J gene TRBJ2-2, with a weak D call TRBD1 (5 bases). The V and J ends lost 3 bases and 4 bases respectively, with 12 bases between them. This CDR3 comprises 15 residues. CDR1 and CDR2 from the germline V gene are LGHNA and YNFKEQ.

The chain carries TRBV7-9 and TRBJ2-7, with 11 bases that match TRBD1. Germline V lookup: CDR1 SEHNR, CDR2 FQNEAQ (reference sequence). This CDR3 is built from 15 residues. V shed 0 bases, J shed 9 bases, and the junction held 7 bases outside the gene matches. The CDR3 region is CASSLAGTGGVGQYF. As DNA, the CDR3 is TGTGCCAGCAGCTTAGCGGGGACAGGGGGTGTCGGGCAGTACTTC.

V is TRBV14 and J is TRBJ1-3; D not certain. The length of the CDR3 is 14 residues. Germline CDR1 is SGHDN and CDR2 is FVKESK. Between the trimmed V and J ends, which lost 1 base and 0 bases, there was a span of 4 bases. CDR3 coding DNA: TGTGCCAGCAGCCAAGGCAGCTCTGGAAACACCATATATTTT. Protein product: CASSQGSSGNTIYF.

The DNA of the CDR3 is TGTGCCAGCAGCCAAGAATGGGCAGGGCGGTCACCCCTCCACTTT. Protein product: CASSQEWAGRSPLHF. This chain links TRBV3-1 (or the pseudogene TRBV3-2) with TRBJ1-6; possible D gene TRBD1, 5 bases. CDR3 size: 15 residues. V was shortened by 0 bases and J by 10 bases, with 13 bases between the two germline ends. Per the germline V gene, CDR1 is LGHDT and CDR2 is YNNKEL (reference sequence).

The chain couples TRBV5-1 to TRBJ1-3; D is ambiguous. Per germline, CDR1 SGHRS and CDR2 YFSETQ. V was trimmed by 0 bases and J by 2 bases, leaving 9 bases between them. This CDR3 contains 15 residues. The CDR3 DNA follows: TGCGCCAGCAGCTTGGCCGTAGAGGCTGGAAACACCATATATTTT. Its translation: CASSLAVEAGNTIYF.

V usage is TRBV9 and J usage is TRBJ2-5; TRBD1 might be the D (6 bases). The V end lost 0 bases, the J end lost 4 bases, and 16 bases lay between the germline ends. The CDR3 length is 16 residues. Germline V gene sequence: CDR1 SGDLS, CDR2 YYNGEE. In nucleotides, the CDR3 is TGTGCCAGCAGCGTAGTTCCGGACAGTTGGGGAGAGACCCAGTACTTC. This sequence encodes CASSVVPDSWGETQYF.

V usage is TRBV2 and J usage is TRBJ1-4; D is perhaps TRBD1 (5 bases). V was shortened by 5 bases and J by 5 bases, with 15 bases between the two germline ends. The CDR3 sequence is 15 residues long. From germline, CDR1 is SNHLY and CDR2 FYNNEI. In DNA, the CDR3 is TGTGCCAGCAGTATCTCACAGGTTTTCAATGAAAAACTGTTTTTT. It specifies CASSISQVFNEKLFF.

The chain carries TRBV12-3 or TRBV12-4 and TRBJ1-1; possibly TRBD1 for D (6 bases). The ends were cut back, 8 bases at V and 1 base at J, with 11 bases in the middle. This CDR3 is 13 amino acids long. In DNA form, the CDR3 reads TGTGCCAGCGCCAGGACAGCGAACACTGAAGCTTTCTTT. Translated: CASARTANTEAFF.

This clone was detected only a few times. The chain is built from TRBV7-9 and TRBJ2-7; 8 nucleotides line up with TRBD1. Germline assignment: CDR1 SEHNR and CDR2 FQNEAQ (reference sequence). This CDR3 is built from 15 residues. V was clipped by 2 bases and J by 3 bases; unmatched bases: 6. The CDR3 nucleotides read TGTGCCAGCAGCTTATTGGGGGGACAGGACTACGAGCAGTACTTC. It yields the protein CASSLLGGQDYEQYF. The variable domain in full, with the rest retrieved from reference TRBV7-9 and TRBJ2-7, is DTGVSQNPRHKITKRGQNVTFRCDPISEHNRLYWYRQTLGQGPEFLTYFQNEAQLEKSRLLSDRFSAERPKGSFSTLEIQRTEQGDSAMYLCASSLLGGQDYEQYFGPGTRLTVT.